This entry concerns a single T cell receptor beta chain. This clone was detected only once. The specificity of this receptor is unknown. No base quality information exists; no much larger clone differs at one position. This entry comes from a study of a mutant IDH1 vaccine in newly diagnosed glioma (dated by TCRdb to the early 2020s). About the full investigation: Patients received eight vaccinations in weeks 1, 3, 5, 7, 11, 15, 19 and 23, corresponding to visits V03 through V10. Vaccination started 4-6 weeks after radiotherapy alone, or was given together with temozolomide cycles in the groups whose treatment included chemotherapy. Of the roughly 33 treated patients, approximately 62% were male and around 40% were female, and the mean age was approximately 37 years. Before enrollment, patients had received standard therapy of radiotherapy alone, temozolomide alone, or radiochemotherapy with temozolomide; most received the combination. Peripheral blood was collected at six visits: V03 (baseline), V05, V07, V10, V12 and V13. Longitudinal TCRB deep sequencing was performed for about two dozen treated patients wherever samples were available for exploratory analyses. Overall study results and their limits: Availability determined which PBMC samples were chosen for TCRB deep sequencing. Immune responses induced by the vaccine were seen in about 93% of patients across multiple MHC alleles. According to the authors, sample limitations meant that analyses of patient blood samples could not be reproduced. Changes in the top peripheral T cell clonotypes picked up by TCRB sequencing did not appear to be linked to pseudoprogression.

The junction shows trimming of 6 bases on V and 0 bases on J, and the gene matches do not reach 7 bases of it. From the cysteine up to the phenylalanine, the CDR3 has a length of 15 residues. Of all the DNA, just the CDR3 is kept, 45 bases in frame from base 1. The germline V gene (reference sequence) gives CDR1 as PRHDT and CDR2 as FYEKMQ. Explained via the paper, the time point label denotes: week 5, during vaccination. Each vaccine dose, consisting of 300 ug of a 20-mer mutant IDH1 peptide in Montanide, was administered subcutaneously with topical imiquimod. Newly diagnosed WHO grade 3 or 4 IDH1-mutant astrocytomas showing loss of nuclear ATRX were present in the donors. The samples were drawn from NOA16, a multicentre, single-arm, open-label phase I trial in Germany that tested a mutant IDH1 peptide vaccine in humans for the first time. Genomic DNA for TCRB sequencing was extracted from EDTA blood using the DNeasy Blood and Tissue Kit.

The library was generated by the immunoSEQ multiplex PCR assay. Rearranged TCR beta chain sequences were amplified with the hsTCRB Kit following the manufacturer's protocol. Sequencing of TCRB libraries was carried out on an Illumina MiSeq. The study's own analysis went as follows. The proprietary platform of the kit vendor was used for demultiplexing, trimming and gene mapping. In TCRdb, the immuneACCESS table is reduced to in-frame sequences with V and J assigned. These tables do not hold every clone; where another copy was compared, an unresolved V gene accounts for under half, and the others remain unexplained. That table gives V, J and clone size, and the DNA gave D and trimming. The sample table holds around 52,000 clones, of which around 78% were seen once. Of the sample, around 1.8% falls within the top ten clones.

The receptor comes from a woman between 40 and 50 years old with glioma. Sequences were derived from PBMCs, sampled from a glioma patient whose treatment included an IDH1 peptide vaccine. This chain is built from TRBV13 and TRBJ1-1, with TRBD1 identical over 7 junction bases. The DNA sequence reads TGTGCCAGCAGACGGGACAGAAGTTTGAACACTGAAGCTTTCTTT. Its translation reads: CASRRDRSLNTEAFF.